Sequencing of this TCR beta chain was carried out in a study of CD8 T cells in Susac syndrome (dated by TCRdb to the late 2010s). Describing the broader study: The study used repertoire sequencing to test whether antigen drove CD8+ T cell activation and differentiation in Susac syndrome.

The paper's findings and limits, for the study overall: The number of individuals in the TCR sequencing and HLA analysis was acknowledged as relatively small.

RNA was extracted using the RNeasy kit, and about 0.45 to 1 microgram was reverse transcribed with random hexamers. TCR beta CDR3 regions were amplified with the immunoSEQ multiplex PCR assay covering 54 Vbeta and 13 Jbeta segments. PCR amplification bias was corrected using a synthetic template baseline for primer optimization and computational correction. As for the original processing: Reads were annotated to V, D and J genes according to IMGT and were analyzed with immunoSEQ Analyzer, with only productive sequences retained. Clonality was computed as one minus Shannon entropy normalized by log2 of the number of productive unique sequences. For each patient and control, public and private clones were evaluated within the 100 most prevalent clones. Clones were defined as Susac-specific if absent from the healthy and MS cohorts, from over a thousand published viral clones and from other ImmuneACCESS disease sequences. TCRdb took the public reads, trimmed them with fastp at Q25, ran MiXCR for clone calling and kept in-frame beta chains. Rows with one shared CDR3 protein collapse into an entry with the most common genes and DNA. TCRdb, not the authors, supplied the V and J calls. The sample table holds roughly 120,000 distinct CDR3 sequences, of which approximately 94% were seen once. Clones ranked in the top ten supply around 0.13% of the sample.

High-throughput TCR beta sequencing profiled peripheral blood CD8+ and CD4+ T cells from healthy donors, Susac syndrome patients and multiple sclerosis patients. The multiple sclerosis controls were treatment-naive patients whose relapsing-remitting disease, either stable or active, fulfilled the revised McDonald criteria. Bulk CD8+ and CD4+ T cells were purified by magnetic negative isolation, while CD8+ TEMRA cells were enriched using FACS. Blood was drawn into EDTA tubes, processed within 24 hours, and PBMCs were isolated by density gradient centrifugation. PBMCs intended for TCR sequencing were cryopreserved in liquid nitrogen and thawed later in a water bath at 37 degrees C. A purity of at least 90% was achieved for sorted or isolated CD4+, CD8+ and CD8+ TEMRA cells. CDR1 GTSNPN and CDR2 SVGIG were looked up in the germline V gene (reference sequence). From the cysteine up to the phenylalanine, the CDR3 has a length of 11 residues. The kept DNA is CDR3 alone, 33 bases in frame from the first base.

To note about this clonotype: Its antigen is unknown. An end of the junction does not agree with germline; a read error may underlie this.

Sequenced input: CD4+ T cells from PBMCs. This clonotype was obtained from a human donor with multiple sclerosis. The receptor chain draws on TRBV30 and TRBJ2-1; the D segment is perhaps TRBD1 or TRBD2, each sharing 7 matched bases. In nucleotide form, the sequence is TGTGCCGGGAGGGGGCGCGAAGAGCAGTTCTTC. The translation is CAGRGREEQFF.